The 18 T cell receptor beta chains reported below all come from one sample, sequenced in a study of OX40 agonist ivuxolimab in advanced cancers. The library was obtained by the immunoSEQ multiplex PCR assay. In its TCRdb copy, this immuneACCESS table keeps in-frame sequences only and misses some clones. Where compared with another copy, unresolved V genes explain less than half of these, and the others have no known cause. The sample table shows some 40,000 clones, and around 80% are seen once. The biggest ten clones account for roughly a fifth of the sample. Sequenced here: CD4+ or CD8+ T cells sorted from blood, sampled in a trial of the OX40 agonist ivuxolimab. These TCRs come from an adult with an advanced solid tumor such as melanoma, head and neck, liver or kidney cancer.

This clone was detected many times. The V and J genes are TRBV9 and TRBJ1-3; possibly TRBD1 for D (6 bases). The V end was cut by 5 bases, the J end by 4 bases, with 10 bases between. The germline V gene has CDR1 SGDLS and CDR2 YYNGEE. This CDR3 region has 13 residues. Here the CDR3 reads CASRGGTGNTIYF. CDR3 nucleotide sequence: TGTGCCAGCAGAGGGGGGACCGGAAACACCATATATTTT. Combining the CDR3 with reference TRBV9 and TRBJ1-3 gives the whole variable domain DSGVTQTPKHLITATGQRVTLRCSPRSGDLSVYWYQQSLDQGLQFLIQYYNGEERAKGNILERFSAQQFPDLHSELNLSSLELGDSALYFCASRGGTGNTIYFGEGSWLTVV.

The chain joins TRBV6-1 to TRBJ2-2; possibly TRBD1 for D (6 bases). Between the trimmed V and J ends, which lost 4 bases and 6 bases, there was a span of 12 bases. The CDR3 is made up of 14 amino acids. Germline CDR1 is MNHNS and CDR2 is SASEGT. CDR3 residues: CASSGGPQPGELFF. CDR3 DNA sequence: TGTGCCAGCAGTGGGGGGCCCCAACCCGGGGAGCTGTTTTTT.

The J gene is TRBJ2-2, the V gene TRBV7-6, with D perhaps TRBD1 (5 bases). From germline, CDR1 is SGHVS and CDR2 FNYEAQ. The germline V and J ends were trimmed by 7 bases and 5 bases, with 14 bases remaining between them. The CDR3 is 14 amino acids. DNA for the CDR3: TGTGCCAGCATCGGGTCCCAGGGAACCGGGGAGCTGTTTTTT. Protein: CASIGSQGTGELFF. Based on the CDR3 plus reference TRBV7-6 and TRBJ2-2, the full variable domain is GAGVSQSPRYKVTKRGQDVALRCDPISGHVSLYWYRQALGQGPEFLTYFNYEAQQDKSGLPNDRFSAERPEGSISTLTIQRTEQRDSAMYRCASIGSQGTGELFFGEGSRLTVL.

CDR3 nucleotides: TGTGCCACCAGCAGTAAGACTAGCGGGAGAGGGAGTGAGCAGTTCTTC. It is translated as CATSSKTSGRGSEQFF. The V and J genes are TRBV15 and TRBJ2-1; 12 bases are shared with TRBD2. V shed 3 bases and J 9 bases; nucleotides not matched to a gene: 9. The CDR3 totals 16 residues. Germline lookup yields CDR1 LNHNV and CDR2 YYDKDF (reference sequence).

The chain recombines TRBV7-9 with TRBJ2-7; TRBD2 agrees at 8 bases. With V trimmed by 5 bases and J by 2 bases, 2 bases remained unmatched. The CDR3 extends over 13 amino acids. CDR1 is SEHNR and CDR2 is FQNEAQ in the germline V gene (reference sequence). CDR3 in amino acids: CASSLGLAYEQYF. CDR3 in DNA: TGTGCCAGCAGCCTGGGACTAGCCTACGAGCAGTACTTC. The variable domain in full, with the rest retrieved from reference TRBV7-9 and TRBJ2-7, is DTGVSQNPRHKITKRGQNVTFRCDPISEHNRLYWYRQTLGQGPEFLTYFQNEAQLEKSRLLSDRFSAERPKGSFSTLEIQRTEQGDSAMYLCASSLGLAYEQYFGPGTRLTVT.

This clone was counted many times. V and J are TRBV29-1 and TRBJ1-5, with TRBD1 as a possible D gene (5 bases). CDR1 SQVTM and CDR2 ANQGSEA come from the germline V gene. V dropped 5 bases and J dropped 2 bases, with 13 bases sitting between them. This CDR3 region has 14 residues. This CDR3 reads CSVRAGPGNQPQHF. DNA of the CDR3: TGCAGCGTTCGGGCGGGACCGGGCAATCAGCCCCAGCATTTT.

The chain uses TRBV27 and TRBJ2-7, with 8 bases fitting TRBD1. The CDR3 has 15 amino acids. V trimming: 5 bases; J trimming: 0 bases; junction bases outside the gene matches: 6. Per the germline V gene, CDR1 is MNHEY and CDR2 is SMNVEV (reference sequence). CDR3 residues: CASSPQGTGSYEQYF. CDR3 nucleotide sequence: TGTGCCAGCAGTCCACAGGGGACAGGCTCCTACGAGCAGTACTTC.

The V gene is TRBV9, the J gene TRBJ1-1; no reliable D call. Trimming took 2 bases from V and 4 from J, leaving 9 bases between them. Germline values: CDR1 SGDLS, CDR2 YYNGEE. The CDR3 has 13 amino acids. CDR3 protein: CASSVGDSTEAFF. CDR3 sequence (DNA): TGTGCCAGCAGCGTCGGGGATAGCACTGAAGCTTTCTTT. Variable domain in full (rest from reference TRBV9 and TRBJ1-1): DSGVTQTPKHLITATGQRVTLRCSPRSGDLSVYWYQQSLDQGLQFLIQYYNGEERAKGNILERFSAQQFPDLHSELNLSSLELGDSALYFCASSVGDSTEAFFGQGTRLTVV.

This sequence joins TRBV5-4 and TRBJ1-6; D possibly corresponds to TRBD1 (5 bases). CDR3 length: 14 amino acids. Trimming cost V 4 bases and J 6 bases, with 11 bases left between them. The germline gives CDR1 SGHNT, CDR2 YYREEE (reference sequence). The CDR3 DNA reads as TGTGCCAGCAGCCCGCCCGGGGGTAATTCACCCCTCCACTTT. This translates into CASSPPGGNSPLHF.

The J gene is TRBJ1-5, the V gene TRBV21-1; the table's D call, TRBD1, has no DNA check behind it. TRBV21-1 is a listed pseudogene. The CDR3 covers 16 residues. The CDR3 region is CASSTSDSLINQPQHF. Here the CDR3 DNA reads TGTGCCAGCAGCACGTCGGACAGTTTAATCAATCAGCCCCAGCATTTT.

The V call is TRBV5-6, the J call TRBJ1-4; D not certain. There are 13 residues in the CDR3. Germline V CDR1 and CDR2: SGHDT, YYEEEE. V gave up 1 base and J gave up 1 base, with 2 bases separating them. CDR3 in amino acids: CASSLITNEKLFF. The CDR3 region has the DNA TGTGCCAGCAGCTTGATAACTAATGAAAAACTGTTTTTT.

The CDR3 DNA reads as TGCGCCAGCAGGCTGCTGGGACTAGCGGGAGGATTTGGGACAGATACGCAGTATTTT. Its protein product is CASRLLGLAGGFGTDTQYF. This chain connects TRBV5-1 to TRBJ2-3, with TRBD2 identical over 15 bases. Looked up from germline, CDR1 is SGHRS and CDR2 is YFSETQ. The CDR3 sequence is 19 residues long. Germline trimming cut 5 bases from V and 3 bases from J; bases unmatched to any gene: 13.

The CDR3 bases are TGTGCCAGCAGCACGGGGACTAGCGGGAGGTGGGATGAGCAGTTCTTC. It encodes CASSTGTSGRWDEQFF. The genes are TRBV7-6 and TRBJ2-1, with TRBD2 matching over 15 bases. J was trimmed by 8 bases and V by 5 bases; bases with no gene match: 7. The CDR3 runs 16 residues. The germline V gene encodes CDR1 SGHVS and CDR2 FNYEAQ.

V usage is TRBV9 and J usage is TRBJ2-1; no clear D gene. This CDR3 region has 13 residues. Trimming stripped 2 bases from V and 1 base from J, with 4 bases between. Germline V CDR1 and CDR2: SGDLS, YYNGEE. CDR3: CASSVGSYNEQFF. The CDR3 nucleotides read TGTGCCAGCAGCGTTGGGTCCTACAATGAGCAGTTCTTC. Full variable domain (rest looked up from reference TRBV9 and TRBJ2-1): DSGVTQTPKHLITATGQRVTLRCSPRSGDLSVYWYQQSLDQGLQFLIQYYNGEERAKGNILERFSAQQFPDLHSELNLSSLELGDSALYFCASSVGSYNEQFFGPGTRLTVL.

V usage is TRBV27 and J usage is TRBJ1-3; maybe TRBD1 (5 bases). Deletions cut 6 bases from V and 0 bases from J, with 15 bases between. Germline V gene lookup returns CDR1 MNHEY and CDR2 SMNVEV (reference sequence). CDR3 length: 16 residues. The CDR3 nucleotides read TGTGCCAGCAGACCCGGGACTCTTAGCTCTGGAAACACCATATATTTT. The encoded protein is CASRPGTLSSGNTIYF.

V is TRBV5-4 and J is TRBJ1-2; tentatively, D is TRBD1 (6 bases). This CDR3 spans 14 amino acids. Germline V CDR1 and CDR2: SGHNT, YYREEE (reference sequence). V was clipped by 2 bases and J by 8 bases, with 16 bases between them. The CDR3 sequence: CASSLSYGGLGYTF. In DNA form, the CDR3 reads TGTGCCAGCAGCTTAAGTTATGGGGGGCTGGGCTACACCTTC.

The V gene is TRBV13, the J gene TRBJ1-5, with unresolved D. This CDR3 has 16 amino acids. V was shortened by 0 bases and J by 2 bases, with 11 bases between the two germline ends. Germline loops: CDR1 PRHDT, CDR2 FYEKMQ (reference sequence). CDR3 nucleotide sequence: TGTGCCAGCAGCTTAGGAGGTAAGGGCGGCAATCAGCCCCAGCATTTT. Protein: CASSLGGKGGNQPQHF. The complete variable domain, with remaining parts taken from reference TRBV13 and TRBJ1-5, reads AAGVIQSPRHLIKEKRETATLKCYPIPRHDTVYWYQQGPGQDPQFLISFYEKMQSDKGSIPDRFSAQQFSDYHSELNMSSLELGDSALYFCASSLGGKGGNQPQHFGDGTRLSIL.

This sequence joins TRBV14 and TRBJ2-1; D is perhaps TRBD1 (6 bases). V was shortened by 1 base and J by 4 bases, with 14 bases between the two germline ends. Germline lookup yields CDR1 SGHDN and CDR2 FVKESK. The CDR3 is 16 amino acids. The CDR3 nucleotides are TGTGCCAGCAGCCAAGGTCAGGGGACCGGGTACAATGAGCAGTTCTTC. Amino acids: CASSQGQGTGYNEQFF. The full variable domain, its missing parts supplied by reference TRBV14 and TRBJ2-1, is EAGVTQFPSHSVIEKGQTVTLRCDPISGHDNLYWYRRVMGKEIKFLLHFVKESKQDESGMPNNRFLAERTGGTYSTLKVQPAELEDSGVYFCASSQGQGTGYNEQFFGPGTRLTVL.